The T cell receptor beta chain described here comes from a study of sequential checkpoint blockade in melanoma. Repertoires were generated with immunoSEQ multiplex PCR, while TCRdb's copy carries only in-frame clones and drops some. The data hold fewer than 20,000 clones, with over 60% observed a single time. This clone was seen a handful of times. At one boundary the junction diverges from the germline segment, which might be a read error. CDR3 length equals 15 residues. Germline V CDR1 and CDR2: SEHNR, FQNEAQ (reference sequence). Treatment in this sample: randomized to nivolumab then ipilimumab (arm A) or the reverse (arm B).

The receptor was isolated from a human donor with melanoma. The sample consisted of CD8+ T cells sorted from blood (inferred from file names), taken from a patient given nivolumab and ipilimumab in sequence. The chain is built from TRBV7-9 and TRBJ1-5, with 10 bases fitting TRBD1. DNA of the CDR3: TGTGCCAGCAGCCCCGGGACAGGGGATCAATCAGCCCCAGCATTT. Translating it yields CASSPGTGDQSAPAF.